The subject of this entry is one T cell receptor beta chain. The data were produced by immunoSEQ multiplex PCR, yet TCRdb's version contains in-frame clones alone and is incomplete. The sample yields more than 350,000 clones, approximately 90% seen once. This record comes from a study of blood T cell repertoires in COVID-19. Germline values: CDR1 KGHSH, CDR2 LQKENI. The CDR3 extends over 15 amino acids. V lost 5 bases and J lost 8, with 21 bases in between. The chain couples TRBV18 to TRBJ1-1, with unresolved D. What was sequenced was PBMCs or T cells enriched from blood (not recorded which). This receptor was identified in a woman between 18 and 30 years old who had been exposed to COVID-19. The CDR3 sequence: CASSARGPPAPEAFF. CDR3 nucleotides: TGTGCCAGCTCAGCGAGAGGGCCTCCGGCCCCAGAAGCTTTCTTT.